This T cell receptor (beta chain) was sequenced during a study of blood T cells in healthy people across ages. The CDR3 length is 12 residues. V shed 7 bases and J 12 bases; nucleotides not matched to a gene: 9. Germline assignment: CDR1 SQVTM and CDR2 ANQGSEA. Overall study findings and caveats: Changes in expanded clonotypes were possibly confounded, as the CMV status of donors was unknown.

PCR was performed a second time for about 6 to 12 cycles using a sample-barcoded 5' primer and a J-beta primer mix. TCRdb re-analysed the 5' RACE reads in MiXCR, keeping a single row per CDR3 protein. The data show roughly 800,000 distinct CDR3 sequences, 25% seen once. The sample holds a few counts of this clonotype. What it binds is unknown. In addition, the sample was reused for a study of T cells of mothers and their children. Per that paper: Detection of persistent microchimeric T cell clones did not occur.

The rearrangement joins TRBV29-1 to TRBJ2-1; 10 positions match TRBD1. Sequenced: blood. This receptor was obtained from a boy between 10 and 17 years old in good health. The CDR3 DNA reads TGCAGCGGTGGCGAGACAGGGGGCTTGCAGTTCTTC. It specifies CSGGETGGLQFF.